By share, the clone carrying this TCR beta chain ranks as medium-sized. Its antigen is as yet unknown. This record comes from a study of T and B cells in COVID-19 patients. General study findings and limits: In COVID-19 patients, T cell receptor beta variable and joining gene use was reportedly strongly skewed.

TRB was amplified from around 250-460 ng of blood genomic DNA. CDR3 length: 11 amino acids. V was pared by 3 bases and J by 14 bases, with 11 bases between. Multiplex PCR with BIOMED2 TRB-A/B primer pools amplified TRB rearrangements. TCRdb reprocessed the multiplex PCR reads with MiXCR, giving one entry per CDR3 protein. Here the sample spans under 20,000 distinct CDR3 sequences, around a quarter being singletons. Specimen: blood. This chain joins TRBV12-3 or TRBV12-4 and TRBJ2-1; D gene uncertain. This sequence was found in a human donor who had recovered from COVID-19. The CDR3 protein is CASSLKVIEFF. CDR3 in DNA: TGTGCCAGCAGTTTGAAGGTCATCGAGTTCTTC.